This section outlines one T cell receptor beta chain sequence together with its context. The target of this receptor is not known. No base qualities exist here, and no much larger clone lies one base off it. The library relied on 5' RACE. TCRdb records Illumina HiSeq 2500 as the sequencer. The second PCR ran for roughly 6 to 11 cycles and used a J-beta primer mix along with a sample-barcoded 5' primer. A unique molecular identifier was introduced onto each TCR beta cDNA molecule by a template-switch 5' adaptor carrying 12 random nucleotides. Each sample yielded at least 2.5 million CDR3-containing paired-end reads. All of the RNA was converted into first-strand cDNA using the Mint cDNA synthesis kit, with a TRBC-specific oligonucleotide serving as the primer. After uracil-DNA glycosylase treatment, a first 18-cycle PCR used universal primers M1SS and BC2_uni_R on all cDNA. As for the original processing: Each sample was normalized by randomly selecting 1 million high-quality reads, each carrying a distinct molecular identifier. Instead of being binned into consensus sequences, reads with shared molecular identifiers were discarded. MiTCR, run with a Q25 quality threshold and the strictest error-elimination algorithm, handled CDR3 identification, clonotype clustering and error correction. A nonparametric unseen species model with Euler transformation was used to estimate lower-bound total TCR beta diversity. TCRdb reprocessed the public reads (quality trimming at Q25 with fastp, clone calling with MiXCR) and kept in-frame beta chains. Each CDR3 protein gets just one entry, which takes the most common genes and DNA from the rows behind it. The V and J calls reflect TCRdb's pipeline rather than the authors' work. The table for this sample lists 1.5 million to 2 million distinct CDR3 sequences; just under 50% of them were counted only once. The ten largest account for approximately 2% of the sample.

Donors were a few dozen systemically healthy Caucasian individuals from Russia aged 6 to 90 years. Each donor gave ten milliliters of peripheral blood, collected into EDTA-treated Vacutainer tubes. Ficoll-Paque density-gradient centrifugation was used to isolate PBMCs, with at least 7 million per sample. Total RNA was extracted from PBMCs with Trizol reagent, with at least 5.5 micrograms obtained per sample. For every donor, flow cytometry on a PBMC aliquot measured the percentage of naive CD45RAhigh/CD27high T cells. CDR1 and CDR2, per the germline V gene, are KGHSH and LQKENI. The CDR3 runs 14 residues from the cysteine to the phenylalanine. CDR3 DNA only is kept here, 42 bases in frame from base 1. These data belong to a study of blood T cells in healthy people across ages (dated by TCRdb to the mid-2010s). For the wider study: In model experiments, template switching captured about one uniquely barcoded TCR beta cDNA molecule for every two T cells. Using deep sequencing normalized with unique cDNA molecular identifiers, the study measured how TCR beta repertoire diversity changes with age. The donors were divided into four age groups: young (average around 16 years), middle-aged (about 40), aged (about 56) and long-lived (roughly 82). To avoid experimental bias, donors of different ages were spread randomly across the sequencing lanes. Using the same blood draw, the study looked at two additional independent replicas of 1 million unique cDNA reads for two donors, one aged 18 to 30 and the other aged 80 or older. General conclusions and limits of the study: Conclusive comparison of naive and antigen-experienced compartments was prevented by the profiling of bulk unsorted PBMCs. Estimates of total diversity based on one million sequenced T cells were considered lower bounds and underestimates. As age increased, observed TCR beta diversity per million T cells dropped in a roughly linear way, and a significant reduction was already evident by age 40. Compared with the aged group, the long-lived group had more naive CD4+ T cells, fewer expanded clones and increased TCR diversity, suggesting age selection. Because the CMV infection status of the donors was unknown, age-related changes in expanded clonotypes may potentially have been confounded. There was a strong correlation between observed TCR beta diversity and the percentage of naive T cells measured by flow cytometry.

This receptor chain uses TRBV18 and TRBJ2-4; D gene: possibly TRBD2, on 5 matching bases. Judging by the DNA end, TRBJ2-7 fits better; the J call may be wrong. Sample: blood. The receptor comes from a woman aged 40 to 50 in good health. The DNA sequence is TGTGCCAGCTCCATCGGGGAGAGTGGCTACGAGCAGTACTTC. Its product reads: CASSIGESGYEQYF.